The 5 T cell receptor beta chains presented below share a single source sample, sequenced in a study of T-cell reconstitution after alpha-beta-depleted transplantation in children (dated by TCRdb to the mid-2010s). Libraries were built with PCR. Sequencing instrument: Illumina HiSeq 2500. To normalize quantification of the TCRbeta repertoire, the TCR libraries were built with molecular barcoding that relied on unique molecular identifiers. Through fastp at Q25 and MiXCR, TCRdb rebuilt clones from the public reads, retaining in-frame beta chains. Entries are consolidated by CDR3 protein sequence, retaining the most common genes and DNA. The sample table shows 200,000 to 250,000 distinct CDR3 sequences, and around 9.5% are seen once. The ten largest clones capture around 6% of the sample. Material: PBMCs from the stem cell graft donor, obtained from the stem cell graft. These receptors were taken from a human donor who donated a stem cell graft to a child with acute lymphoblastic leukemia.

This clonotype turned up a few times. CDR3 DNA sequence: TGCAGTGCTAGAGTGCCAGCAGGAAACACCATATATTTT. It yields the protein CSARVPAGNTIYF. The rearrangement uses TRBV20-1 and TRBJ1-3; no clear D gene. CDR1 DFQATT and CDR2 SNEGSKA come from the germline V gene (reference sequence). This CDR3 region has 13 residues. V was cut by 1 base and J by 4 bases, with 8 bases left in between.

V and J are TRBV7-9 and TRBJ1-6, with D possibly TRBD1 on 5 matching bases. Trimming pared 8 bases from V and 5 bases from J, leaving 16 bases between. This CDR3 spans 15 amino acids. Per germline, CDR1 SEHNR and CDR2 FQNEAQ (reference sequence). The CDR3 region has the DNA TGTGCCAGCGAAATCGCGGAGGGGAATAATTCACCCCTCCACTTT. Encoded protein: CASEIAEGNNSPLHF.

The chain employs TRBV21-1 and TRBJ1-2. TRBV21-1 is a pseudogene segment. There are 17 residues in the CDR3. The CDR3 region has the DNA TGTGCCAGCAGCAAGTGTGGTGCGTCGAGGGTGGACTATGGCTACACCTTC. It codes for CASSKCGASRVDYGYTF.

This clonotype was counted ten times or more. The genes are TRBV4-1 and TRBJ2-7; D is undetermined. Germline V lookup: CDR1 MGHRA, CDR2 YSYEKL. The germline V and J ends were trimmed by 0 bases and 2 bases, with 17 bases remaining between them. CDR3 length: 17 amino acids. The CDR3 DNA follows: TGCGCCAGCAGCCAAGATGTTCGGGCAGGCCTTCCCTACGAGCAGTACTTC. Translating gives CASSQDVRAGLPYEQYF.

This chain uses TRBV12-3 or TRBV12-4 with TRBJ2-6; TRBD1 agrees at 7 bases. V trimming: 6 bases; J trimming: 4 bases; junction bases outside the gene matches: 6. The CDR3 contains 15 residues. For the CDR3, the DNA is TGTGCCAGCAGCCAGGGGGATTTGGGGGCCAACGTCCTGACTTTC. Residues: CASSQGDLGANVLTF.